A single sample gave rise to the 23 T cell receptor beta chains below, sequenced in a study of T-cell reconstitution after alpha-beta-depleted transplantation in children. Preparing the TCRbeta library involved the use of unique molecular identifiers. One entry per CDR3 protein, called by TCRdb with MiXCR from the PCR reads. The sample consists of some 200,000 distinct CDR3 sequences, roughly a tenth of them appearing once. The sequencing here drew on PBMCs from the stem cell graft donor, taken from the stem cell graft. The source is a human donor who donated a stem cell graft to a child with SCID.

This clonotype was recorded at least ten times. This chain joins TRBV14 and TRBJ2-1; tentative D call: TRBD1 (6 bases). Germline V lookup: CDR1 SGHDN, CDR2 FVKESK. This CDR3 has 13 residues. Trimming shortened V by 4 bases and J by 7 bases, and 11 bases separated the two germline ends. The CDR3 sequence: CASSRIRGNEQFF. In DNA form, the CDR3 reads TGTGCCAGCAGCCGCATCAGGGGAAATGAGCAGTTCTTC. The full variable domain, completed using reference TRBV14 and TRBJ2-1, is EAGVTQFPSHSVIEKGQTVTLRCDPISGHDNLYWYRRVMGKEIKFLLHFVKESKQDESGMPNNRFLAERTGGTYSTLKVQPAELEDSGVYFCASSRIRGNEQFFGPGTRLTVL.

This clonotype was detected many times. The chain has TRBV7-2 and TRBJ1-1; D perhaps matches TRBD1 (6 bases). Germline V gene data show CDR1 as SGHTA and CDR2 as FQGNSA. The CDR3 has 13 amino acids. V was cut by 5 bases and J by 6 bases, with 13 bases left in between. CDR3 in DNA: TGTGCCAGCAGCCGCTATGGACAGCCTGAAGCTTTCTTT. This codes for CASSRYGQPEAFF. Based on the CDR3 plus reference TRBV7-2 and TRBJ1-1, the full variable domain is GAGVSQSPSNKVTEKGKDVELRCDPISGHTALYWYRQSLGQGLEFLIYFQGNSAPDKSGLPSDRFSAERTGGSVSTLTIQRTQQEDSAVYLCASSRYGQPEAFFGQGTRLTVV.

Many counts were recorded for this clonotype. The chain combines TRBV20-1 with TRBJ2-1, with 9 bases lining up with TRBD2. The CDR3 contains 14 residues. With 3 bases clipped from V and 8 bases from J, the junction kept 8 bases outside the gene matches. Germline CDR1 DFQATT, CDR2 SNEGSKA (reference sequence). The CDR3, as DNA: TGCAGTGCTAGTTACGCGGGGGGGCGTGATGAGCAGTTCTTC. Protein sequence: CSASYAGGRDEQFF.

The genes are TRBV7-3 and TRBJ2-1; D call uncertain. CDR3 size: 15 residues. V lost 6 bases and J 2 bases, leaving 14 bases between the germline ends. Germline CDR1 reads SGHTA; CDR2 reads FQGTGA. The DNA of the CDR3 is TGTGCCAGCAGTCCTGTACACGCCCCCTACAATGAGCAGTTCTTC. This gives the protein CASSPVHAPYNEQFF.

Ten or more counts support this clonotype. This chain connects TRBV30 to TRBJ2-3; D perhaps matches TRBD2 (7 bases). Germline CDR1 is GTSNPN and CDR2 is SVGIG (reference sequence). The ends were cut back, 3 bases at V and 5 bases at J, with 15 bases in the middle. The length of the CDR3 is 14 residues. The CDR3 DNA reads as TGTGCCTGGAGACCGGGGGGCCTGGGAGATACGCAGTATTTT. It translates to CAWRPGGLGDTQYF.

This clonotype was recorded at least ten times. The chain carries TRBV19 and TRBJ2-2, with 9 bases lining up with TRBD1. The CDR3 consists of 15 residues. Losses at the gene ends were 10 bases for V and 3 bases for J; bases not matched to a gene: 9. From germline, CDR1 is LNHDA and CDR2 SQIVND (reference sequence). The CDR3 sequence is CAKPGQGDDTGELFF. The DNA for the CDR3 is TGTGCCAAACCGGGACAGGGTGACGACACCGGGGAGCTGTTTTTT.

A note on this clonotype: A much more abundant neighbour one base away suggests this may be a read error. This chain uses TRBV12-3 or TRBV12-4 with TRBJ1-1; D uncertain. This CDR3 is built from 12 residues. V was clipped by 1 base and J by 7 bases, with 7 bases between them. The CDR3, as DNA: TGTGCCAGCAGTTTAGACCACCTTGAAGCTTTCTTT. Encoded protein: CASSLDHLEAFF.

This chain joins TRBV2 and TRBJ2-5; 10 bases line up with TRBD2. CDR3 length equals 13 residues. Unmatched junction bases numbered 5, after V lost 6 bases and J lost 7 bases. Looked up from germline, CDR1 is SNHLY and CDR2 is FYNNEI. This CDR3 reads CASSGTSDGTQYF. DNA of the CDR3: TGTGCCAGCAGCGGGACTAGCGACGGGACCCAGTACTTC. The variable domain in full, completed from reference TRBV2 and TRBJ2-5, reads EPEVTQTPSHQVTQMGQEVILRCVPISNHLYFYWYRQILGQKVEFLVSFYNNEISEKSEIFDDQFSVERPDGSNFTLKIRSTKLEDSAMYFCASSGTSDGTQYFGPGTRLLVL.

Many counts were recorded for this clonotype. The rearrangement links TRBV5-1 to TRBJ2-3; 7 bases match TRBD2. CDR1 is SGHRS and CDR2 is YFSETQ in the germline V gene. The CDR3 is made up of 14 amino acids. With V trimmed by 0 bases and J by 5 bases, 3 bases remained unmatched. The CDR3 is CASSLGLAGDTQYF. The CDR3, as DNA: TGCGCCAGCAGCTTGGGACTAGCTGGAGATACGCAGTATTTT.

This clonotype was seen many times. The chain has TRBV7-8 and TRBJ1-1; D possibly corresponds to TRBD1 (6 bases). V was clipped by 3 bases and J by 0 bases, with 14 bases between them. Germline-derived CDR1 and CDR2 are SGHVS and FQNEAQ. The CDR3 has 16 amino acids. The CDR3 DNA reads TGTGCCAGCAGCTTCTTCCCACAGGGACTGAACACTGAAGCTTTCTTT. It is translated as CASSFFPQGLNTEAFF. The full variable domain, its missing parts supplied by reference TRBV7-8 and TRBJ1-1, is GAGVSQSPRYKVAKRGQDVALRCDPISGHVSLFWYQQALGQGPEFLTYFQNEAQLDKSGLPSDRFFAERPEGSVSTLKIQRTQQEDSAVYLCASSFFPQGLNTEAFFGQGTRLTVV.

This clonotype was seen repeatedly, ten times or more. CDR3 loop: CASSFRGEKLFF. CDR3 nucleotide sequence: TGTGCCAGCAGTTTCAGGGGTGAAAAACTGTTTTTT. The chain links TRBV12-3 or TRBV12-4 to TRBJ1-4; tentatively, D is TRBD1 (6 bases). Trimming removed 3 bases at V and 7 bases at J, with 6 bases between. The CDR3 is 12 amino acids.

The table lists this clonotype with many counts. The chain employs TRBV4-1 and TRBJ1-1, with D maybe TRBD1 (6 bases). The CDR3 spans 16 residues. Germline CDR1 is MGHRA and CDR2 is YSYEKL. The V and J ends lost 6 bases and 6 bases respectively, with 23 bases between them. In nucleotides, the CDR3 is TGCGCCAGCAGGTACCTAGGGGGGAAAGGTTTCGCTGAAGCTTTCTTT. This gives the protein CASRYLGGKGFAEAFF.

This clonotype was seen ten or more times. A much larger clone is a single base away; this may be a read error. The chain links TRBV7-6 to TRBJ1-6; the match to TRBD1 covers 7 bases. CDR1 is SGHVS and CDR2 is FNYEAQ in the germline V gene. V was clipped by 5 bases and J by 9 bases; unmatched bases: 7. The CDR3 runs to 14 residues. In DNA form, the CDR3 reads TGTGCCAGCAGCCTACAGGGGAAGGGTTCACCCCTCCACTTT. Its translation is CASSLQGKGSPLHF.

This clonotype was seen many times. The CDR3 nucleotides are TGCGCCAGCAGCTTACGCCAGGGGGTGGATACGCAGTATTTT. Its protein product is CASSLRQGVDTQYF. This chain connects TRBV5-1 to TRBJ2-3; 7 bases are a match to TRBD1. The CDR3 is made up of 14 amino acids. V lost 2 bases and J lost 6; bases outside the gene matches: 6. Germline assignment: CDR1 SGHRS and CDR2 YFSETQ.

The table lists this clonotype with many counts. The chain uses TRBV28 and TRBJ2-3, with D tentatively TRBD2 (6 bases). From germline, CDR1 is MDHEN and CDR2 SYDVKM. The CDR3 is 17 residues long. Trimming left V 2 bases short and J 1 base short, with 16 bases between. The CDR3 region is CASSLILLARGTDTQYF. Written as DNA, the CDR3 is TGTGCCAGCAGTTTAATTCTCCTAGCGCGCGGCACAGATACGCAGTATTTT.

About this clonotype itself: Being one base from a much bigger clone, this may be a read error. The rearrangement joins TRBV3-1 to TRBJ2-7; 10 bases agree with TRBD1. With 7 bases clipped from V and 3 bases from J, the junction kept 9 bases outside the gene matches. The germline V gene encodes CDR1 LGHDT and CDR2 YNNKEL (reference sequence). The CDR3 totals 15 residues. CDR3 DNA: TGTGCCAGCACCCCAGAGGGGACAGGGGTCTACGAGCAGTACTTC. It specifies CASTPEGTGVYEQYF.

This clonotype was observed many times. The chain is built from TRBV20-1 and TRBJ2-3; 11 bases are a match to TRBD2. V was pared by 5 bases and J by 0 bases, with 13 bases of the junction left unmatched. Germline assignment: CDR1 DFQATT and CDR2 SNEGSKA (reference sequence). This CDR3 contains 18 residues. The CDR3 DNA is TGCAGTGCTGCCCTAGGGGGACTAGCGGCCTCGAGCACAGATACGCAGTATTTT. It yields the protein CSAALGGLAASSTDTQYF.

This clonotype was detected ten times or more. The V and J genes are TRBV12-3 or TRBV12-4 and TRBJ2-2; 15 nucleotides line up with TRBD2. The CDR3 has 17 amino acids. V was pared by 5 bases and J by 1 base, with 2 bases of the junction left unmatched. The CDR3 bases are TGTGCCAGCAGTCCGGGACTAGCGGGGGGGAACACCGGGGAGCTGTTTTTT. It codes for CASSPGLAGGNTGELFF.

This clonotype was detected only a few times. This chain joins TRBV18 and TRBJ1-2; 9 nucleotides match TRBD1. With V trimmed by 3 bases and J by 7 bases, 6 bases remained unmatched. The CDR3 loop spans 14 amino acids. Germline CDR1 and CDR2: KGHSH and LQKENI. CDR3 in DNA: TGTGCCAGCTCACCCGGGACAGGGCTGGTTGGCTACACCTTC. Protein sequence: CASSPGTGLVGYTF.

The sample holds a few counts of this clonotype. V usage is TRBV18 and J usage is TRBJ1-3; D is unclear. Germline lookup yields CDR1 KGHSH and CDR2 LQKENI. This CDR3 contains 14 residues. V was shortened by 6 bases and J by 0 bases, with 9 bases between the two germline ends. In DNA, the CDR3 is TGTGCCAGCTCTCAGGTTGACTCTGGAAACACCATATATTTT. It encodes CASSQVDSGNTIYF.

This clonotype occurred many times. V is TRBV28 and J is TRBJ2-2; 10 bases align to TRBD1. The CDR3 extends over 15 amino acids. Germline CDR1 and CDR2: MDHEN and SYDVKM. V was clipped by 5 bases and J by 7 bases; unmatched bases: 7. The CDR3: CASSGDRGGIGELFF. Here the CDR3 DNA reads TGTGCCAGCAGTGGGGACAGGGGTGGAATCGGGGAGCTGTTTTTT.

There are many counts of this clonotype. This sequence joins TRBV7-2 and TRBJ1-1, with D unresolved. This CDR3 is built from 14 residues. The V end was cut by 5 bases, the J end by 0 bases, with 10 bases between. Germline CDR1 and CDR2: SGHTA and FQGNSA. The CDR3 bases are TGTGCCAGCAGCCCCTATCAGGTGAACACTGAAGCTTTCTTT. This encodes CASSPYQVNTEAFF.

This clonotype was recorded at least ten times. This chain connects TRBV20-1 to TRBJ2-7; 8 bases fit TRBD2. CDR3 length: 14 amino acids. From germline, CDR1 is DFQATT and CDR2 SNEGSKA (reference sequence). The trim removed 3 bases at V and 2 bases at J, leaving 6 bases unmatched. CDR3 nucleotides: TGCAGTGCTAGGGGACTAGAGGGGACCTACGAGCAGTACTTC. Translation: CSARGLEGTYEQYF.